A single sample is the source of the 28 T cell receptor beta chains below, sequenced in a study of T cells in Graves' hyperthyroidism and ophthalmopathy. The investigators amplified TCR beta CDR3 regions from RNA transcripts. HTBI primers were employed in a first-round RT-PCR of the TCR CDR3. TCRdb re-analysed the multiplex PCR reads in MiXCR, keeping a single row per CDR3 protein. Among about 600,000 distinct CDR3 sequences, approximately 15% were seen once, and the ten largest hold more than 6%. The sequenced material came from blood. These receptor sequences come from a woman between 18 and 29 years old with Graves' ophthalmopathy.

This clonotype was counted many times. The chain couples TRBV7-9 to TRBJ1-6; no firm D call. Germline V CDR1 and CDR2: SEHNR, FQNEAQ (reference sequence). V lost 5 bases to trimming and J lost 0 bases, with 8 bases between them. The CDR3 extends over 15 amino acids. The CDR3 bases are TGTGCCAGCAGCCCTCAGAGCTCCTATAATTCACCCCTCCACTTT. Encoded protein: CASSPQSSYNSPLHF.

There are many counts of this clonotype. V gene TRBV7-6 combines with J gene TRBJ2-7; 7 positions agree with TRBD1. Germline CDR1 SGHVS, CDR2 FNYEAQ. V was pared by 5 bases and J by 2 bases, with 6 bases of the junction left unmatched. The CDR3 is made up of 14 amino acids. CDR3 amino acids: CASSRQGQAYEQYF. CDR3 bases: TGTGCCAGCAGCCGACAGGGTCAGGCCTACGAGCAGTACTTC.

This clonotype was seen ten or more times. This chain uses TRBV7-2 with TRBJ2-1, with 11 positions matching TRBD2. J was trimmed by 8 bases and V by 5 bases; bases with no gene match: 17. This CDR3 spans 18 amino acids. CDR1 SGHTA and CDR2 FQGNSA come from the germline V gene. The CDR3 here is CASSPKGLLAGAWDEQFF. The DNA of the CDR3 is TGTGCCAGCAGCCCAAAAGGCCTACTAGCGGGAGCGTGGGATGAGCAGTTCTTC.

The genes are TRBV30 and TRBJ2-1, with 8 bases that match TRBD2. With 0 bases clipped from V and 10 bases from J, the junction kept 11 bases outside the gene matches. Germline-derived CDR1 and CDR2 are GTSNPN and SVGIG (reference sequence). CDR3 size: 15 residues. The CDR3 DNA follows: TGTGCCTGGAGTGTACTTAGCGGGAATGCTAGGGAGCAGTTCTTC. Protein product: CAWSVLSGNAREQFF.

This clonotype was recorded many times. The chain is built from TRBV18 and TRBJ2-7; D unresolved. V dropped 6 bases and J dropped 3 bases, with 15 bases sitting between them. Germline lookup yields CDR1 KGHSH and CDR2 LQKENI. This CDR3 comprises 14 residues. CDR3 DNA: TGTGCCAGCTCGTCCCTAGTAGGAGACTACGAGCAGTACTTC. Translating it yields CASSSLVGDYEQYF.

This clonotype was detected a few times. The chain is built from TRBV19 and TRBJ2-1; 10 nucleotides match TRBD2. The CDR3 runs to 15 residues. J was trimmed by 8 bases and V by 5 bases; bases with no gene match: 9. The germline gives CDR1 LNHDA, CDR2 SQIVND (reference sequence). The CDR3 region has the DNA TGTGCCAGTAGTTCACTAGCGGGGAGGCCCGATGAGCAGTTCTTC. Its protein is CASSSLAGRPDEQFF.

In its sample, this clonotype was seen many times. The V and J genes are TRBV28 and TRBJ2-1; no definite D call. Germline lookup yields CDR1 MDHEN and CDR2 SYDVKM. This CDR3 has 12 residues. V was shortened by 6 bases and J by 10 bases, with 13 bases between the two germline ends. The CDR3 nucleotides are TGTGCCAGCAGACGGAACGAGCCAGAGCAGTTCTTC. Encoded protein: CASRRNEPEQFF.

This clonotype has a handful of counts. This chain uses TRBV2 with TRBJ2-2; D not resolved. V was trimmed by 6 bases and J by 7 bases, leaving 18 bases between them. Germline values: CDR1 SNHLY, CDR2 FYNNEI. There are 15 residues in the CDR3. Written as DNA, the CDR3 is TGTGCCAGCAGCTACACTTCAGACGATATCGGGGAGCTGTTTTTT. Translated: CASSYTSDDIGELFF. Full variable domain (missing parts from reference TRBV2 and TRBJ2-2): EPEVTQTPSHQVTQMGQEVILRCVPISNHLYFYWYRQILGQKVEFLVSFYNNEISEKSEIFDDQFSVERPDGSNFTLKIRSTKLEDSAMYFCASSYTSDDIGELFFGEGSRLTVL.

This clonotype was counted many times. The chain joins TRBV7-8 to TRBJ2-7, with D uncertain. Between the trimmed V and J ends, which lost 5 bases and 4 bases, there was a span of 18 bases. This CDR3 has 15 amino acids. From germline, CDR1 is SGHVS and CDR2 FQNEAQ. Written as DNA, the CDR3 is TGTGCCAGCAGCCCCGTCGCCGGTCCGGGTTACGAGCAGTACTTC. As protein: CASSPVAGPGYEQYF.

Points on this clonotype: With a much larger clone just one base away, this may be a read error. The conserved phenylalanine or tryptophan is not found at the CDR3 terminus, so this likely reflects a read error. The CDR3: CASSQDQVNTEAFL. The DNA of the CDR3 is TGTGCCAGCAGCCAAGATCAGGTGAACACTGAAGCTTTCCTT. This chain links TRBV3-1 with TRBJ1-1; D gene ambiguous. V shed 0 bases and J shed 0 bases, with 5 bases lying between them. The CDR3 is 14 residues long. Germline loops: CDR1 LGHDT, CDR2 YNNKEL (reference sequence).

This clonotype showed up many times. The V gene is TRBV12-3 or TRBV12-4, the J gene TRBJ2-7, with TRBD2 matching over 9 bases. There are 14 residues in the CDR3. Trimming at V came to 5 bases and at J to 5 bases, leaving 7 bases not matched to a gene. The CDR3 region has the DNA TGTGCCAGCAGTCTCGGACTAGCGTTCCACGAGCAGTACTTC. Encoded protein: CASSLGLAFHEQYF.

This clonotype was recorded many times. The chain carries TRBV11-2 and TRBJ2-3, with 7 bases aligning to TRBD2. V was pared by 7 bases and J by 2 bases, with 3 bases of the junction left unmatched. Germline V gene lookup returns CDR1 SGHAT and CDR2 FQNNGV. The CDR3 length is 13 residues. DNA of the CDR3: TGTGCCAGCACTAGCGGCTTCACAGATACGCAGTATTTT. It encodes CASTSGFTDTQYF.

The genes are TRBV11-2 and TRBJ2-3; D unresolved. The germline V and J ends were trimmed by 5 bases and 5 bases, with 11 bases remaining between them. Germline V gene sequence: CDR1 SGHAT, CDR2 FQNNGV. The CDR3 is 13 amino acids. CDR3 bases: TGTGCCAGCAGCCGCGGACCTCAAGATACGCAGTATTTT. Translated, it gives CASSRGPQDTQYF.

As for this clonotype: It may be a read error: a sequence one base away is much more abundant. The V and J genes are TRBV19 and TRBJ2-1; perhaps D is TRBD1 or TRBD2 (5 bases each). There are 16 residues in the CDR3. Looked up from germline, CDR1 is LNHDA and CDR2 is SQIVND (reference sequence). This CDR3 reads CASSISGGNSYNERFF. In DNA, the CDR3 is TGTGCCAGTAGTATTTCTGGGGGAAACTCCTACAATGAGCGGTTCTTC.

This clonotype was detected ten times or more. The chain has TRBV20-1 and TRBJ1-2, with TRBD1 identical over 7 bases. The V segment lost 6 bases and the J segment 2 bases; nucleotides outside the gene matches: 6. The germline CDR1 and CDR2 sequences are DFQATT and SNEGSKA (reference sequence). The CDR3 is 13 amino acids. This CDR3 is CSAPGQINYGYTF. The CDR3 nucleotides are TGCAGTGCCCCGGGACAGATAAACTATGGCTACACCTTC.

This clonotype has at least ten counts. The genes are TRBV28 and TRBJ1-1; a possible D gene is TRBD1 (6 bases). Per the germline V gene, CDR1 is MDHEN and CDR2 is SYDVKM. V shed 3 bases and J shed 5 bases, with 13 bases lying between them. The CDR3 contains 14 residues. CDR3 protein: CASSLGARGTEAFF. The CDR3 DNA reads TGTGCCAGCAGTTTGGGGGCGAGGGGGACTGAAGCTTTCTTT.

The sample holds many counts of this clonotype. The chain couples TRBV30 to TRBJ1-1; D may be TRBD1 (5 bases). The ends were cut back, 0 bases at V and 0 bases at J, with 8 bases in the middle. Germline lookup yields CDR1 GTSNPN and CDR2 SVGIG (reference sequence). This CDR3 comprises 14 residues. The chain's CDR3 is CAWSVDSMNTEAFF. In DNA form, the CDR3 reads TGTGCCTGGAGTGTCGACAGCATGAACACTGAAGCTTTCTTT.

The rearrangement links TRBV5-1 to TRBJ1-4; 9 positions agree with TRBD1. The CDR3 sequence is 14 residues long. The ends lost 4 bases at V and 8 bases at J; junction bases unmatched: 6. Germline assignment: CDR1 SGHRS and CDR2 YFSETQ. The chain's CDR3 is CASSVGQGAEKLFF. The CDR3 DNA sequence: TGCGCCAGCAGCGTGGGACAGGGCGCAGAAAAACTGTTTTTT.

This clonotype was detected many times. The chain couples TRBV10-3 to TRBJ1-5; D gene uncertain. This CDR3 is built from 14 residues. Trimming cost V 6 bases and J 1 base, with 10 bases left between them. The germline gives CDR1 ENHRY, CDR2 SYGVKD. CDR3 DNA: TGTGCCATCAGGGACTCCGGAAGCAATCAGCCCCAGCATTTT. Amino acids: CAIRDSGSNQPQHF.

This clonotype was counted between two and nine times. The genes are TRBV29-1 and TRBJ2-3; TRBD1 might be the D (6 bases). CDR3 size: 14 residues. Germline assignment: CDR1 SQVTM and CDR2 ANQGSEA. The V end lost 5 bases, the J end lost 6 bases, and 18 bases lay between the germline ends. CDR3 in amino acids: CSVYLRGFRDTQYF. CDR3 DNA: TGCAGCGTTTACCTGAGGGGGTTTCGGGATACGCAGTATTTT.

Ten or more counts support this clonotype. This chain uses TRBV19 with TRBJ2-1; D gene uncertain. This CDR3 spans 16 amino acids. The germline gives CDR1 LNHDA, CDR2 SQIVND (reference sequence). V was trimmed by 3 bases and J by 2 bases, leaving 14 bases between them. The CDR3 sequence is CASSIGGDETYNEQFF. The CDR3 DNA reads TGTGCCAGTAGTATCGGTGGAGACGAGACCTACAATGAGCAGTTCTTC.

This clonotype was picked up many times. The V and J genes are TRBV28 and TRBJ2-1; D could derive from TRBD1 or TRBD2 (5 bases each). CDR3 length: 18 residues. The V gene lost 0 bases and the J gene lost 3 bases, with 18 bases spanning the gap. Germline V CDR1 and CDR2: MDHEN, SYDVKM. CDR3 in DNA: TGTGCCAGCAGTTTATGGGGGGAGTGGGGGTATTTCTACAATGAGCAGTTCTTC. It translates to CASSLWGEWGYFYNEQFF.

This clonotype showed up many times. V gene TRBV24-1 combines with J gene TRBJ1-1, with D perhaps matching TRBD1 (5 bases). From germline, CDR1 is KGHDR and CDR2 SFDVKD. The CDR3 extends over 14 amino acids. Trimming pared 5 bases from V and 1 base from J, leaving 10 bases between. DNA for the CDR3: TGTGCCACCAGTGGAGAACAGGCGAACACTGAAGCTTTCTTT. This sequence encodes CATSGEQANTEAFF.

The chain recombines TRBV9 with TRBJ2-1; no reliable D call. The CDR3 has 18 residues. V lost 0 bases, J lost 5 bases, and 21 bases lay in between. Germline lookup yields CDR1 SGDLS and CDR2 YYNGEE. The CDR3 bases are TGTGCCAGCAGCGTAGACTCGCTCCGGTTGAGGTTCGACAATGAGCAGTTCTTC. This sequence encodes CASSVDSLRLRFDNEQFF.

This clonotype has ten or more counts. The J gene is TRBJ2-7, the V gene TRBV12-3 or TRBV12-4, with 7 nucleotides matching TRBD1. J lost 0 bases, V lost 6 bases, and 14 bases had no gene match. The CDR3 length is 17 residues. CDR3 in amino acids: CASSLGGRRGSSYEQYF. In DNA, the CDR3 is TGTGCCAGCAGCCTAGGGGGCCGCCGAGGCAGCTCCTACGAGCAGTACTTC.

This clonotype was detected only a few times. V and J are TRBV4-3 and TRBJ2-2, with D maybe TRBD2 (6 bases). The length of the CDR3 is 15 residues. In germline, CDR1 is LGHNA, CDR2 YSLEER. The V gene lost 1 base and the J gene lost 5 bases, with 11 bases spanning the gap. CDR3 coding DNA: TGCGCCAGCAGCCAAGTTGGCGGGGTTACCGGGGAGCTGTTTTTT. This gives the protein CASSQVGGVTGELFF.

The genes are TRBV12-3 or TRBV12-4 and TRBJ2-7, with TRBD2 matching 15 bases. There are 16 residues in the CDR3. V was pared by 6 bases and J by 4 bases, with 7 bases of the junction left unmatched. CDR3 residues: CASSPGTSGRPYEQYF. The CDR3 DNA reads as TGTGCCAGCAGCCCCGGGACTAGCGGGAGGCCTTACGAGCAGTACTTC.

This clonotype appeared a few times. The V call is TRBV20-1, the J call TRBJ2-7; weak D call: TRBD1 (5 bases). Between the trimmed V and J ends, which lost 0 bases and 4 bases, there was a span of 16 bases. Germline CDR1 reads DFQATT; CDR2 reads SNEGSKA (reference sequence). This CDR3 has 15 amino acids. The CDR3 region is CSARDRSGKGYEQYF. The DNA of the CDR3 is TGCAGTGCTAGAGATCGGTCAGGGAAGGGGTACGAGCAGTACTTC.